The clone carrying this T cell receptor beta chain was seen more than once but under ten times. Its antigen is currently unknown. The source of the sample is a study of CD8+CD57+ T cells in acquired aplastic anemia. Losses at the gene ends were 6 bases for V and 3 bases for J; bases not matched to a gene: 6. Germline values: CDR1 LGHDT, CDR2 YNNKEL (reference sequence). This CDR3 has 15 residues. In patients chosen for sequencing, flow cytometry had shown CD8+CD57+ cell expansion. The enrolled patients all had severe acquired aplastic anemia. Points from the study as a whole: It was found that some 31 CD8+ CDR3 sequences were shared between patients and controls. Controls and patients did not differ significantly in CD8+ Simpson's diversity.

Template material for TCR beta VDJ and CDR3 profiling consisted of genomic DNA. TCRdb called the reads again in MiXCR, with one record for every CDR3 protein. The sample gives 150,000 to 200,000 distinct CDR3 sequences, less than 50% of which show up once; about 1.8% is in the top ten. Sequenced input: sorted CD4+, CD8+, or CD8+CD57+ T cells (not recorded which) from PBMCs. This sequence originates from a human donor with aplastic anemia. J is TRBJ2-4 and V is TRBV3-1; 9 bases line up with TRBD2. In DNA, the CDR3 is TGTGCCAGCAGTCCTAGCGGGGAGTACAAAAACATTCAGTACTTC. It is translated as CASSPSGEYKNIQYF.